Reported below is one T cell receptor (beta chain). The antigen this receptor binds is unknown. Nothing much larger sits one base from this clone, and base qualities are not available. The record originates from a study of T cells after posttransplantation cyclophosphamide listed by TCRdb under 2016. For context, the study as a whole: T cell repertoire reconstitution was tracked by TRB sequencing after myeloablative bone marrow transplantation in which posttransplantation cyclophosphamide was used as GVHD prophylaxis. Samples from around 35 PTCy-treated patients and about 17 related bone marrow donors of those patients were subjected to antigen receptor sequencing. Blood from all 35 or so PTCy patients who had 1-year posttransplant specimens underwent TRB sequencing. In 3 patients, up to about 3 additional blood samples taken between 2 and 5.2 years after transplant also underwent TRB sequencing, as did pretransplant blood from a handful of patients. Because TRA and TRB clonality were tightly correlated in 9 or 10 samples, subsequent TCR analyses were focused on TRB only. Public TRB sequences were queried against a database of over 3,500 sequences associated with responses to pathogens, tumor antigens, self-antigens and alloantigens. Overall study results and their limits: At 1-2 months, donor-recipient similarity was low but rose over the first year, and the later blood repertoires were often dominated by donor CD8+ memory clones. Across a few dozen patients, TRB clonality was highly associated with recipient CMV seropositivity and CMV reactivation, and diversity in PTCy patients was similar to diversity in CNI/methotrexate controls. The TRB repertoires of T cells infiltrating skin or the GI tract showed only limited overlap with the TRB repertoires found in blood.

On the day of marrow donation, related bone marrow donors gave peripheral blood samples. Mononuclear cells from peripheral blood and bone marrow were separated by Ficoll-Hypaque density centrifugation and then cryopreserved. As encoded in the germline V gene, CDR1 is SGDLS while CDR2 is YYNGEE. There are 14 amino acids in the CDR3, from cysteine to phenylalanine inclusive. The retained sequence is limited to the CDR3, 42 bases, with the frame set at the first base. Trimming takes 3 bases from V and 1 base from J, and the germline ends sit 10 bases apart. TRB sequencing was run on genomic DNA with either the immunoSEQ assay at survey resolution or the hsTCRB kit. Regarding the original processing steps: Initial read processing used immunoSEQ software, and repertoire analyses used the LymphoSeq R package. For each TRB dataset, clonality was calculated as 1 minus normalized Shannon entropy, and the Gini coefficient was computed as well. Phenotypes of unsorted samples were inferred by mapping TRB sequences from sorted subsets of the recipient or donor onto unsorted samples of the same recipient. TCRdb took this table from immuneACCESS and kept in-frame rearrangements with V and J called. Such tables lack part of the clones; where checked against another copy, unresolved V genes explain under half of the gap, and the rest is unexplained. Clonal size and the V and J genes are those of that table, whereas D and trimming came from the DNA. The sample records around 66,000 clones, just over 90% of which are singletons. 2.5% to 3% of the sample comes from the top ten.

The clonotype comes from a young woman in good health and a related stem cell transplant donor. Sequencing input: PBMCs. Here the chain combines TRBV9 and TRBJ2-5; the D gene lacks a confident call. For the CDR3, the sequence is CASSAGGLQETQYF. The nucleotide sequence reads TGTGCCAGCAGCGCGGGCGGCCTCCAAGAGACCCAGTACTTC.